The subject of this entry is one TCR beta chain. Using immunoSEQ multiplex PCR, the repertoire was profiled, and TCRdb retains in-frame clones only, with some absent. The sample holds approximately 150,000 clones, over 80% seen once. The CDR3 runs 13 residues. The germline V gene has CDR1 LNHDA and CDR2 SQIVND (reference sequence). Deletions cut 6 bases from V and 2 bases from J, with 11 bases between. This entry is derived from a study of blood T cell repertoires in COVID-19. As for the study in general: T cells, B-cell-depleted T cells, or PBMCs provided the cDNA or gDNA that served as material.

The sample consisted of peripheral blood. The V and J genes are TRBV19 and TRBJ2-7; tentatively, D is TRBD2 (5 bases). The source is a woman in her 50s with acute or convalescent COVID-19. The CDR3 nucleotides are TGTGCCAGTAGAGAGGGCCCGACCTACGAGCAGTACTTC. It specifies CASREGPTYEQYF.